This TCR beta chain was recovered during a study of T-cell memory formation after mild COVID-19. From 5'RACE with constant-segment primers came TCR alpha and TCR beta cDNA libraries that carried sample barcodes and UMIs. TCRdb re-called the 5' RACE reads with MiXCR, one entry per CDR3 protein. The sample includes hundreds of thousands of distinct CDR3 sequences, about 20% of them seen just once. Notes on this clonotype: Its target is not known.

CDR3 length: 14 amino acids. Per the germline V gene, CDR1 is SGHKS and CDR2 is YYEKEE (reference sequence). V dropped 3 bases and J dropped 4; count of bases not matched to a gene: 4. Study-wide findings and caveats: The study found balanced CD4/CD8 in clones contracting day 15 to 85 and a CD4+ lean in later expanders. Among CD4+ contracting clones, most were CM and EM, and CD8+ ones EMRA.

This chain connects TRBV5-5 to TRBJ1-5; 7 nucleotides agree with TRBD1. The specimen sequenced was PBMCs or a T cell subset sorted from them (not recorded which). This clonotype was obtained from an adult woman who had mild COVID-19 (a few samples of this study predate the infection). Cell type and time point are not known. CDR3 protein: CASSWGQTNQPQHF. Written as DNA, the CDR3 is TGTGCCAGCAGCTGGGGACAGACGAATCAGCCCCAGCATTTT. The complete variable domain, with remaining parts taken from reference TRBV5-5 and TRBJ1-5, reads DAGVTQSPTHLIKTRGQQVTLRCSPISGHKSVSWYQQVLGQGPQFIFQYYEKEERGRGNFPDRFSARQFPNYSSELNVNALLLGDSALYLCASSWGQTNQPQHFGDGTRLSIL.